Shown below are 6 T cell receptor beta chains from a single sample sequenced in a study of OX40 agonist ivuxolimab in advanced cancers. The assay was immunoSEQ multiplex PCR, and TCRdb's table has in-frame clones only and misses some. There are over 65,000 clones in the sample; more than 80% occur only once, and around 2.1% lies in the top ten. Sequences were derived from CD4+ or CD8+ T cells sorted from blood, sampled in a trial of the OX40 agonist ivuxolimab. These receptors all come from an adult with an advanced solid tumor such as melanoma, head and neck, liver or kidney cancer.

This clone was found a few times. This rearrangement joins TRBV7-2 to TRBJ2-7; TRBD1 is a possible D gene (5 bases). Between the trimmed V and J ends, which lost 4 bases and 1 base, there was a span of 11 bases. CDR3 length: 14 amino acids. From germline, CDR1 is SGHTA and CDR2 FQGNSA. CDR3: CASSSLTASYEQYF. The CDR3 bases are TGTGCCAGCAGCTCCCTGACAGCTTCCTACGAGCAGTACTTC.

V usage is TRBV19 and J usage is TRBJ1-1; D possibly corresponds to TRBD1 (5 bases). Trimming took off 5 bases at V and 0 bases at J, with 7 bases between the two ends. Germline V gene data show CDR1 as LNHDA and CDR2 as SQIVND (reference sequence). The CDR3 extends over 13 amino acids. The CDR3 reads CASSEGLNTEAFF. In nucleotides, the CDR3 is TGTGCCAGTAGTGAGGGGTTGAACACTGAAGCTTTCTTT.

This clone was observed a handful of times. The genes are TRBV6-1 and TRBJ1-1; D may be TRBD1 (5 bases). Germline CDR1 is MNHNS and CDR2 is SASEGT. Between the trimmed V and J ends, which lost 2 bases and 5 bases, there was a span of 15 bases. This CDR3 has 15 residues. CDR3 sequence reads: CASSELGGTVTEAFF. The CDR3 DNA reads TGTGCCAGCAGTGAACTCGGGGGGACGGTAACTGAAGCTTTCTTT.

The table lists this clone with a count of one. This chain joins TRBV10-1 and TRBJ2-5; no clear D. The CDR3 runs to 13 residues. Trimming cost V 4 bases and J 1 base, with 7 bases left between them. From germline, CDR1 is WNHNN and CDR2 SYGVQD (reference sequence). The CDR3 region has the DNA TGCGCCAGCAGTGTTGGCCTCCAAGAGACCCAGTACTTC. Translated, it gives CASSVGLQETQYF.

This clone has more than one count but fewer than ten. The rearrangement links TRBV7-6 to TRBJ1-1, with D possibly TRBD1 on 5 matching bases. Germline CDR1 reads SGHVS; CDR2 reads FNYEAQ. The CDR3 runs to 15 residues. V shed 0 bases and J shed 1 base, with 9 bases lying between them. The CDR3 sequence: CASSLAGTTNTEAFF. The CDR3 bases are TGTGCCAGCAGCTTAGCGGGGACGACGAACACTGAAGCTTTCTTT.

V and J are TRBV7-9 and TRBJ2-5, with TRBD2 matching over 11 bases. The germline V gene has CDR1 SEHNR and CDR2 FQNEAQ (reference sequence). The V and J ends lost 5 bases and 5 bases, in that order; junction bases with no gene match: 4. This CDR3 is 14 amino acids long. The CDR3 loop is CASSATSGTETQYF. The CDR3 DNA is TGTGCCAGCAGCGCGACTAGCGGGACGGAGACCCAGTACTTC.